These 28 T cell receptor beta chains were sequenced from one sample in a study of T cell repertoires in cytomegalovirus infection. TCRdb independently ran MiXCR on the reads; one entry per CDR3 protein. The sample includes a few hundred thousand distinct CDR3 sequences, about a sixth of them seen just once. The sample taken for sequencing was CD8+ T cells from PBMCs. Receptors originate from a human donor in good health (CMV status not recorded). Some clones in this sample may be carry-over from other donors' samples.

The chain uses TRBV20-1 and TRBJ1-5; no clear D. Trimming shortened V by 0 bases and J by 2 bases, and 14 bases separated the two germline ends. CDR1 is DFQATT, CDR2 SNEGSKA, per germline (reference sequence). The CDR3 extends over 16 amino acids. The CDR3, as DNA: TGCAGTGCTAGAGATCCTAACGAACGGGGCAATCAGCCCCAGCATTTT. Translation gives CSARDPNERGNQPQHF.

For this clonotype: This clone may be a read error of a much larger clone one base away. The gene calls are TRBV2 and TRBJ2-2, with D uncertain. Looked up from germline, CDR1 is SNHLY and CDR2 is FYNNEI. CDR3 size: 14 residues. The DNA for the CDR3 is TGTACCAGCAGTCCAAGAACGAACACCGGGGAGCTGTTTTTT. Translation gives CTSSPRTNTGELFF.

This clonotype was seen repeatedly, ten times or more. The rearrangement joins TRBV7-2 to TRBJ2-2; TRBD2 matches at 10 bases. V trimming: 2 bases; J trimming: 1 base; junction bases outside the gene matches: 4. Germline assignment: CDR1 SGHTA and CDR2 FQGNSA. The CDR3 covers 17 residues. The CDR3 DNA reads TGTGCCAGCAGCTTAACTAGCGGGGTATTGAACACCGGGGAGCTGTTTTTT. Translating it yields CASSLTSGVLNTGELFF.

This chain's CDR3 is CASTPPGGGNYNEQFF. In DNA, the CDR3 is TGTGCCAGCACCCCTCCGGGGGGGGGTAACTACAATGAGCAGTTCTTC. The gene calls are TRBV7-9 and TRBJ2-1; TRBD2 matches at 8 bases. The CDR3 has 16 amino acids. V lost 7 bases to trimming and J lost 3 bases; unmatched junction nucleotides: 11. Germline CDR1 reads SEHNR; CDR2 reads FQNEAQ (reference sequence).

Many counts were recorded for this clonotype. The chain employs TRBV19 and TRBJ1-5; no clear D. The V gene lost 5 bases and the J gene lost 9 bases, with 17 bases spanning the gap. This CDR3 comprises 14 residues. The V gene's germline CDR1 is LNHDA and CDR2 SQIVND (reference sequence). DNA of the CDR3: TGTGCCAGTAGTGGGGAAACCGCGGATCGGCCCCAGCATTTT. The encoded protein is CASSGETADRPQHF.

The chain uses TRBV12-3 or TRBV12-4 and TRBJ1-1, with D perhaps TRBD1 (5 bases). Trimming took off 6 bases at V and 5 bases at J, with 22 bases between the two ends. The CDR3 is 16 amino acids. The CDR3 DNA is TGTGCCAGCAGCGCGGGGGGTGGTTATAGAGAAACTGAAGCTTTCTTT. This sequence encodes CASSAGGGYRETEAFF.

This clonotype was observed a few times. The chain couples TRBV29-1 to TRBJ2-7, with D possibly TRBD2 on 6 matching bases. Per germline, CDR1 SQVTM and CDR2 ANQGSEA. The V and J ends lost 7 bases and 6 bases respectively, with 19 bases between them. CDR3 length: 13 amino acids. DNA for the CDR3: TGCAGCGCAACACCGGAGGGTGGTGGCGAGCAGTACTTC. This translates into CSATPEGGGEQYF.

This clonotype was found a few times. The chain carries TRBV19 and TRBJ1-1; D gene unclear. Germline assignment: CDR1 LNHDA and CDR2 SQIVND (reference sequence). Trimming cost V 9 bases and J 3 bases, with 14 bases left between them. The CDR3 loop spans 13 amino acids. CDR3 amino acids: CASNSAYDTEAFF. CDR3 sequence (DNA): TGTGCCAGCAACAGCGCCTATGACACTGAAGCTTTCTTT. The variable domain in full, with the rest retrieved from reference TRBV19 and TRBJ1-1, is DGGITQSPKYLFRKEGQNVTLSCEQNLNHDAMYWYRQDPGQGLRLIYYSQIVNDFQKGDIAEGYSVSREKKESFPLTVTSAQKNPTAFYLCASNSAYDTEAFFGQGTRLTVV.

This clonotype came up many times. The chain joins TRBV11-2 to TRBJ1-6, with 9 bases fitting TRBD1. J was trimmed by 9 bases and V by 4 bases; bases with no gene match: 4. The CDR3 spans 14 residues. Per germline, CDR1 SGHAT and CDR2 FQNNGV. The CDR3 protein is CASSSGQGSSPLHF. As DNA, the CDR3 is TGTGCCAGCAGCTCCGGACAGGGGAGTTCACCCCTCCACTTT.

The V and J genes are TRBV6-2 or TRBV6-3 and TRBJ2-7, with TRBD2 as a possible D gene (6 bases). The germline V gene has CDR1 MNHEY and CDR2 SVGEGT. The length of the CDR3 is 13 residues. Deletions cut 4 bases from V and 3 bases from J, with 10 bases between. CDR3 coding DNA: TGTGCCAGCAGTTTCGGAGGGATCTACGAGCAGTACTTC. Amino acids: CASSFGGIYEQYF.

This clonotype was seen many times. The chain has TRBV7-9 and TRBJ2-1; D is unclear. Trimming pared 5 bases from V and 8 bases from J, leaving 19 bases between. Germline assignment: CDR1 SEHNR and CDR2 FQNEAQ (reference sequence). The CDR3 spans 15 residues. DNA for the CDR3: TGTGCCAGCAGCCAAGGGATAACAGAGGTCCATGAGCAGTTCTTC. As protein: CASSQGITEVHEQFF.

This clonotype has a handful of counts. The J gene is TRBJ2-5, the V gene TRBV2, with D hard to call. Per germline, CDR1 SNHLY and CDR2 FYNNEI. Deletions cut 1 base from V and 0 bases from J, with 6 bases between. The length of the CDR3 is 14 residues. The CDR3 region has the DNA TGTGCCAGCAGTGAAGGGGCAGACCAAGAGACCCAGTACTTC. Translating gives CASSEGADQETQYF.

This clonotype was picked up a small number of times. For the CDR3, the DNA is TGTGCCAGCAGGCGGACAGGTCCCTTGGCCAAAAACATTCAGTACTTC. Protein: CASRRTGPLAKNIQYF. This rearrangement joins TRBV28 to TRBJ2-4, with TRBD1 identical over 7 bases. This CDR3 is built from 16 residues. V was pared by 6 bases and J by 1 base, with 9 bases of the junction left unmatched. CDR1 is MDHEN and CDR2 is SYDVKM in the germline V gene.

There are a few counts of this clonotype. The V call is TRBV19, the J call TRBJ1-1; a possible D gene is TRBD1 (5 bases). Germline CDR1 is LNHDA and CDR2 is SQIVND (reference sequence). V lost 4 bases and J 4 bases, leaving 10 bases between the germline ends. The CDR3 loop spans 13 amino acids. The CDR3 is CASSSRGGTEAFF. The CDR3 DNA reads TGTGCCAGTAGTAGTCGCGGGGGCACTGAAGCTTTCTTT.

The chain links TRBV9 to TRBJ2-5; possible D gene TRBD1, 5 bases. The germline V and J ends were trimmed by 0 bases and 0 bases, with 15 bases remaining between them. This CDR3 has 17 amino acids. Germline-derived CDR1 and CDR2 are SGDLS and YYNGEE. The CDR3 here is CASSVDPLDSYQETQYF. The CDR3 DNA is TGTGCCAGCAGCGTAGATCCCCTAGACAGTTACCAAGAGACCCAGTACTTC.

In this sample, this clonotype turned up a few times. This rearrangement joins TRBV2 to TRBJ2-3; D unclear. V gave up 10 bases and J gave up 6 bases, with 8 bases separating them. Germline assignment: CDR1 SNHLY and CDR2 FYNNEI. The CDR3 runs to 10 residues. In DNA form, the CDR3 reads TGTGCCACCCTATCTGATACGCAGTATTTT. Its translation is CATLSDTQYF.

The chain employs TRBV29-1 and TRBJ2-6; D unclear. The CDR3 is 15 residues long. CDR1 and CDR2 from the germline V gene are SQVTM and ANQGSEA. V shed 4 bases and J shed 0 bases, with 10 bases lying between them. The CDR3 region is CSVAPASSGANVLTF. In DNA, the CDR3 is TGCAGCGTTGCGCCAGCGAGCTCTGGGGCCAACGTCCTGACTTTC.

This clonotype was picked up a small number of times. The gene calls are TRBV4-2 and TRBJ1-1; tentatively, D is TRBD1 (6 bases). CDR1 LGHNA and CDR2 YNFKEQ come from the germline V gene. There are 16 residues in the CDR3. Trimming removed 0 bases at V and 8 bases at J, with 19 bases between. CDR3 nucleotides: TGTGCCAGCAGCCAAGACGGCGGGACAACTTTGCAAGAAGCTTTCTTT. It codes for CASSQDGGTTLQEAFF.

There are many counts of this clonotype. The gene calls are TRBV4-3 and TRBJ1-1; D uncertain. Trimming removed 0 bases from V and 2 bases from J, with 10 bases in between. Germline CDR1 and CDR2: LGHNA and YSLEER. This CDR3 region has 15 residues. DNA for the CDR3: TGCGCCAGCAGCCAAGAAGCACTGGTTAACACTGAAGCTTTCTTT. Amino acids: CASSQEALVNTEAFF.

The CDR3 DNA sequence: TGCAGCGTTGAAGGCAGCCCAGGACGCTACAATGAGCAGTTCTTC. It translates to CSVEGSPGRYNEQFF. The rearrangement joins TRBV29-1 to TRBJ2-1; D is uncertain. Trimming pared 1 base from V and 3 bases from J, leaving 13 bases between. The CDR3 is 15 amino acids. The germline CDR1 and CDR2 sequences are SQVTM and ANQGSEA.

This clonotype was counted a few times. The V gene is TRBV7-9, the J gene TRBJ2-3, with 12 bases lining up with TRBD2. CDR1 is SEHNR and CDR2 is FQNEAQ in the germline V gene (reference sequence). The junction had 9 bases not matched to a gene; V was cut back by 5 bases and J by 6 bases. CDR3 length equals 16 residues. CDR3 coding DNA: TGTGCCAGCAGCGGATCTCTAGCGGGGGGGCCCGATACGCAGTATTTT. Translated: CASSGSLAGGPDTQYF.

CDR3 nucleotides: TGCGCCAGCAGCTTGGAGGGACAGGGCCATCAGCCCCAGCATTTT. This codes for CASSLEGQGHQPQHF. The chain employs TRBV5-1 and TRBJ1-5, with 9 bases aligning to TRBD1. This CDR3 spans 15 amino acids. Germline loops: CDR1 SGHRS, CDR2 YFSETQ. The V gene end was trimmed by 0 bases and the J gene end by 5 bases; junction bases not matched to a gene: 3.

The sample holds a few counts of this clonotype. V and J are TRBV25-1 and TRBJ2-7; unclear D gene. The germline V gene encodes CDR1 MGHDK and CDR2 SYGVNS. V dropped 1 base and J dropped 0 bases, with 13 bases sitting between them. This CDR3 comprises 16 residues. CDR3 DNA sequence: TGTGCCAGCAGTGAATTATTGGGCAGCAGCTCCTACGAGCAGTACTTC. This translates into CASSELLGSSSYEQYF.

CDR3 sequence: CASSPLEGVNTGELFF. CDR3 in DNA: TGTGCCAGCAGCCCCCTCGAAGGGGTGAACACCGGGGAGCTGTTTTTT. V gene TRBV5-3 combines with J gene TRBJ2-2; D may be TRBD1 (5 bases). TRBV5-3 is an open reading frame whose function is uncertain. V lost 8 bases to trimming and J lost 1 base, with 18 bases between them. The CDR3 consists of 16 residues.

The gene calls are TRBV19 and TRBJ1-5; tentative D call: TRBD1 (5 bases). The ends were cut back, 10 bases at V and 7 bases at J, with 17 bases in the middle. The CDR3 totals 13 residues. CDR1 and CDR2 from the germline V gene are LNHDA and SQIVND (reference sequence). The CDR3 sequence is CATRDGPGQPQHF. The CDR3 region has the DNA TGTGCCACTCGGGACGGACCAGGGCAGCCCCAGCATTTT.

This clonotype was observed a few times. Written as DNA, the CDR3 is TGTGCCAGCAGCTTAGAGGTGGAGGCGCTTAGCACAGATACGCAGTATTTT. Its protein product is CASSLEVEALSTDTQYF. The V call is TRBV13, the J call TRBJ2-3; tentative D call: TRBD2 (5 bases). CDR1 and CDR2 (germline): PRHDT, FYEKMQ (reference sequence). The CDR3 totals 17 residues. V lost 1 base and J lost 0, with 14 bases in between.

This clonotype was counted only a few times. CDR3 in amino acids: CASSLGTGGTDTQYF. CDR3 coding DNA: TGTGCCAGCAGCTTGGGGACAGGGGGCACAGATACGCAGTATTTT. The chain carries TRBV11-2 and TRBJ2-3; the match to TRBD1 covers 10 bases. The germline gives CDR1 SGHAT, CDR2 FQNNGV. J lost 1 base, V lost 3 bases, and 1 base had no gene match. The CDR3 sequence is 15 residues long.

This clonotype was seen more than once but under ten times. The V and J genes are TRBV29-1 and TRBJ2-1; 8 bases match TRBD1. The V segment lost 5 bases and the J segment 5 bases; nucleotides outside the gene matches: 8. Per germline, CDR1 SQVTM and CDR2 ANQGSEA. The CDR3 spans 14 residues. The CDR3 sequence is CSVLQGGINNEQFF. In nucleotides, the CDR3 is TGCAGCGTTTTACAGGGGGGAATTAACAATGAGCAGTTCTTC.